The present TCR beta chain was sequenced within a study of blood T cell repertoires in COVID-19. Study details: The samples span acute and convalescent COVID-19 from the United States, Italy and Spain. Sample material is recorded as cDNA or gDNA derived from T cells, B-cell-depleted T cells, or PBMCs.

Study processing details: It was from reference gene primer amplification that nucleated cell counts were estimated. The protocol was immunoSEQ multiplex PCR, while the TCRdb copy is restricted to in-frame clones and leaves out a portion. Clone size and the V and J calls come from that table; the DNA yielded D and trimming. This sample carries over 200,000 clones, about 85% of them seen once, and the ten largest clones take about 12%. This CDR3 has 12 amino acids. Germline V CDR1 and CDR2: SEHNR, FQNEAQ (reference sequence). V was cut by 6 bases and J by 6 bases, with 10 bases left in between. J is TRBJ2-3 and V is TRBV7-9; perhaps TRBD1 as D (6 bases). The sequence came from a woman between 18 and 29 years old who had recovered from COVID-19. The sequenced sample consisted of peripheral blood. CDR3 region: CASSKQGDTQYF. The CDR3 nucleotides read TGTGCCAGCAGTAAGCAGGGGGATACGCAGTATTTT.